This is a list of T cell receptor beta chains from one sample in a study of blood T cell repertoires in COVID-19. TCRdb's copy holds only in-frame clones and misses some; the assay was immunoSEQ multiplex PCR. This sample has 95,000 to 150,000 clones, with roughly 79% found just once. The sample taken for sequencing was peripheral blood. All receptors derive from an older man with acute or convalescent COVID-19. CDR3s include the opening cysteine and the closing phenylalanine or tryptophan. D genes are given only for firm matches. Clone sizes are given selectively: once, few, many, or a class where the clone is expanded.

j_gene: TRBJ2-5; d_gene: TRBD2; abundance: NA; v_gene: TRBV10-3; CDR3nt: TGTGCCATCAGTGATATCGGCGGGGGGACAGAGACCCAGTACTTC; CDR3aa: CAISDIGGGTETQYF
j_gene: TRBJ2-5; d_gene: NA; abundance: NA; v_gene: TRBV5-1; CDR3nt: TGCGCCAGCAGTCTCATGGACACCCAAGAGACCCAGTACTTC; CDR3aa: CASSLMDTQETQYF
j_gene: TRBJ1-1; d_gene: NA; abundance: NA; v_gene: TRBV5-1; CDR3nt: TGCGCCAGCAGCTTGGACAGAGGGACTGAAGCTTTCTTT; CDR3aa: CASSLDRGTEAFF
j_gene: TRBJ2-2; d_gene: TRBD1; abundance: NA; v_gene: TRBV5-5; CDR3nt: TGTGCCAGCAGCTTACAGGGGCGCAGCGGGGAGCTGTTTTTT; CDR3aa: CASSLQGRSGELFF
j_gene: TRBJ2-7; d_gene: TRBD1; abundance: once; v_gene: TRBV6-5; CDR3nt: TGTGCCAGCAGTTACAGGGGGCCCCCCGCGTTGGACGAGCAGTACTTC; CDR3aa: CASSYRGPPALDEQYF
j_gene: TRBJ2-1; d_gene: NA; abundance: NA; v_gene: TRBV12-3/TRBV12-4; CDR3nt: TGTGCCAGCAGTCGACTAGTGGGTGAGCAGTTCTTC; CDR3aa: CASSRLVGEQFF
j_gene: TRBJ1-1; d_gene: NA; abundance: NA; v_gene: TRBV19; CDR3nt: TGTGCCAGTAGTATTCGGGCGGGTTTGGACACTGAAGCTTTCTTT; CDR3aa: CASSIRAGLDTEAFF
j_gene: TRBJ1-6; d_gene: NA; abundance: few; v_gene: TRBV18; CDR3nt: TGTGCCAGCTCACCGGGCGGGGTACATAATTCACCCCTCCACTTT; CDR3aa: CASSPGGVHNSPLHF
j_gene: TRBJ1-2; d_gene: NA; abundance: once; v_gene: TRBV30; CDR3nt: TGTGCCTGGAGTGTACAAACAGGGTACTATGGCTACACCTTC; CDR3aa: CAWSVQTGYYGYTF
j_gene: TRBJ2-1; d_gene: NA; abundance: NA; v_gene: TRBV5-1; CDR3nt: TGCGCCAGCAGCTTGCAGGGTTTCAATGAGCAGTTCTTC; CDR3aa: CASSLQGFNEQFF
j_gene: TRBJ2-5; d_gene: NA; abundance: NA; v_gene: TRBV7-2; CDR3nt: TGTGCCAGCAGCTTAGGAGGAACAGGTCAAGAGACCCAGTACTTC; CDR3aa: CASSLGGTGQETQYF
j_gene: TRBJ1-1; d_gene: TRBD1; abundance: few; v_gene: TRBV11-2; CDR3nt: TGTGCCAGCAGCTTAGGAACAGGGGTGAACACTGAAGCTTTCTTT; CDR3aa: CASSLGTGVNTEAFF
j_gene: TRBJ1-1; d_gene: NA; abundance: NA; v_gene: TRBV5-1; CDR3nt: TGCGCCACCGGAGGGGAGAACACTGAAGCTTTCTTT; CDR3aa: CATGGENTEAFF
j_gene: TRBJ1-1; d_gene: NA; abundance: NA; v_gene: TRBV14; CDR3nt: TGTGCCAGCAGCCAAGATCTTCGCACTGAAGCTTTCTTT; CDR3aa: CASSQDLRTEAFF
j_gene: TRBJ1-2; d_gene: TRBD1; abundance: NA; v_gene: TRBV27; CDR3nt: TGTGCCAGCAGTTCTCAGGGGGGATCTAACTATGGCTACACCTTC; CDR3aa: CASSSQGGSNYGYTF
j_gene: TRBJ2-5; d_gene: TRBD2; abundance: NA; v_gene: TRBV7-2; CDR3nt: TGTGCCAGCAGCTTCCCCGCGGGGGGGCAAGAGACCCAGTACTTC; CDR3aa: CASSFPAGGQETQYF
j_gene: TRBJ2-5; d_gene: TRBD2; abundance: NA; v_gene: TRBV7-2; CDR3nt: TGTGCCAGCAGCAAGGGACTAGCGGGGGCGGAGACCCAGTACTTC; CDR3aa: CASSKGLAGAETQYF
j_gene: TRBJ2-2; d_gene: NA; abundance: NA; v_gene: TRBV3-1/TRBV3-2; CDR3nt: TGTGCCAGCAGCCAAGTACAGGGGAGGACCGGGGAGCTGTTTTTT; CDR3aa: CASSQVQGRTGELFF
j_gene: TRBJ1-1; d_gene: NA; abundance: NA; v_gene: TRBV18; CDR3nt: TGTGCCAGCTCACCAAACGGGGACACTGAAGCTTTCTTT; CDR3aa: CASSPNGDTEAFF
j_gene: TRBJ1-6; d_gene: NA; abundance: NA; v_gene: TRBV13; CDR3nt: TGTGCCAGCCAAAGCAGGGGAGGGCATTCACCCCTCCACTTT; CDR3aa: CASQSRGGHSPLHF
j_gene: TRBJ1-2; d_gene: NA; abundance: few; v_gene: TRBV18; CDR3nt: TGTGCCAGCTCACCGTCACAGTTAGACTATGGCTACACCTTC; CDR3aa: CASSPSQLDYGYTF
j_gene: TRBJ2-5; d_gene: NA; abundance: NA; v_gene: TRBV24-1; CDR3nt: TGTGCCACAGGGACACCGTACCAAGAGACCCAGTACTTC; CDR3aa: CATGTPYQETQYF
j_gene: TRBJ2-5; d_gene: TRBD1; abundance: NA; v_gene: TRBV5-1; CDR3nt: TGCGCCAGCAGCAAACCGACAGGGGGCGCGTTAGAGACCCAGTACTTC; CDR3aa: CASSKPTGGALETQYF
j_gene: TRBJ1-2; d_gene: NA; abundance: NA; v_gene: TRBV12-3/TRBV12-4; CDR3nt: TGTGCCAGCAGTTTAGAGCTCTATGGCTACACCTTC; CDR3aa: CASSLELYGYTF
j_gene: TRBJ2-3; d_gene: TRBD2; abundance: NA; v_gene: TRBV28; CDR3nt: TGTGCCAGCAGTTTGGGATCGGGAGGTGTCACAGATACGCAGTATTTT; CDR3aa: CASSLGSGGVTDTQYF
j_gene: TRBJ1-2; d_gene: NA; abundance: NA; v_gene: TRBV15; CDR3nt: TGTGCCACCAGTCCGACTACTAACTATGGCTACACCTTC; CDR3aa: CATSPTTNYGYTF
j_gene: TRBJ1-2; d_gene: TRBD1; abundance: NA; v_gene: TRBV6-5; CDR3nt: TGTGCCAGCAGTTGGGGACAGGGGGCATATGGCTACACCTTC; CDR3aa: CASSWGQGAYGYTF
j_gene: TRBJ1-2; d_gene: NA; abundance: NA; v_gene: TRBV7-2; CDR3nt: TGTGCCAGCAGCTTAGAAGGAATCACAGGCCTTGGCTACACCTTC; CDR3aa: CASSLEGITGLGYTF
j_gene: TRBJ2-1; d_gene: NA; abundance: NA; v_gene: TRBV19; CDR3nt: TGTGCCAGTGGGGCAGCCCTCCGCGGTGAGCAGTTCTTC; CDR3aa: CASGAALRGEQFF
j_gene: TRBJ2-2; d_gene: NA; abundance: medium-sized; v_gene: TRBV7-7; CDR3nt: TGTGCCAGCAGCTTAGGGGGCGCGAACACCGGGGAGCTGTTTTTT; CDR3aa: CASSLGGANTGELFF
j_gene: TRBJ1-3; d_gene: TRBD1; abundance: once; v_gene: TRBV19; CDR3nt: TGTGCCAGTAGTAAAGACAGGGCATCTGGAAACACCATATATTTT; CDR3aa: CASSKDRASGNTIYF
j_gene: TRBJ1-5; d_gene: TRBD1; abundance: NA; v_gene: TRBV18; CDR3nt: TGTGCCAGCTCACCACCCGGGACAGGGGGCCGTCAGCCCCAGCATTTT; CDR3aa: CASSPPGTGGRQPQHF
j_gene: TRBJ2-2; d_gene: NA; abundance: NA; v_gene: TRBV19; CDR3nt: TGTGCCAGTAGTATAGTGGGGAGATGGGCCGGGGAGCTGTTTTTT; CDR3aa: CASSIVGRWAGELFF
j_gene: TRBJ1-1; d_gene: NA; abundance: NA; v_gene: TRBV6-5; CDR3nt: TGTGCCAGCAGTTACCGGCCAACAGAAATGAACACTGAAGCTTTCTTT; CDR3aa: CASSYRPTEMNTEAFF
j_gene: TRBJ1-1; d_gene: TRBD1; abundance: NA; v_gene: TRBV2; CDR3nt: TGTGCCAGCAGTAGGGACAGGGGGGCTGAAGCTTTCTTT; CDR3aa: CASSRDRGAEAFF
j_gene: TRBJ2-1; d_gene: NA; abundance: NA; v_gene: TRBV5-1; CDR3nt: TGCGCCAGCAGCTTCGAGAGATCCACGAACTTGGATGAGCAGTTCTTC; CDR3aa: CASSFERSTNLDEQFF
j_gene: TRBJ1-1; d_gene: NA; abundance: NA; v_gene: TRBV29-1; CDR3nt: TGCAGCGTCCCCCAGAACATGAACACTGAAGCTTTCTTT; CDR3aa: CSVPQNMNTEAFF
j_gene: TRBJ1-5; d_gene: TRBD1; abundance: few; v_gene: TRBV7-2; CDR3nt: TGTGCCAGCAGCTTAAGTGGACAGGGGTGGAACCAGCCCCAGCATTTT; CDR3aa: CASSLSGQGWNQPQHF
j_gene: TRBJ2-5; d_gene: TRBD2; abundance: NA; v_gene: TRBV5-4; CDR3nt: TGTGCCAGCAGCGTTAGACTAGCCCAAGAGACCCAGTACTTC; CDR3aa: CASSVRLAQETQYF
j_gene: TRBJ1-4; d_gene: NA; abundance: NA; v_gene: TRBV19; CDR3nt: TGTGCCAGTAGCAAACAGGGTCTGAGGGAAAAACTGTTTTTT; CDR3aa: CASSKQGLREKLFF
j_gene: TRBJ2-5; d_gene: NA; abundance: NA; v_gene: TRBV19; CDR3nt: TGTGCCAGTAGTGACAGCGCCCAAGAGACCCAGTACTTC; CDR3aa: CASSDSAQETQYF
j_gene: TRBJ2-3; d_gene: TRBD2; abundance: NA; v_gene: TRBV30; CDR3nt: TGTGCCTCGGAAGGGCGGGGGAGCACAGATACGCAGTATTTT; CDR3aa: CASEGRGSTDTQYF
j_gene: TRBJ1-1; d_gene: NA; abundance: NA; v_gene: TRBV11-1; CDR3nt: TGTGCCAGCAGCAGGACAATTATGAACACTGAAGCTTTCTTT; CDR3aa: CASSRTIMNTEAFF
j_gene: TRBJ2-1; d_gene: NA; abundance: once; v_gene: TRBV29-1; CDR3nt: TGCAGCGCGGGGGACAGAGCGTACAATGAGCAGTTCTTC; CDR3aa: CSAGDRAYNEQFF
j_gene: TRBJ2-7; d_gene: TRBD2; abundance: NA; v_gene: TRBV18; CDR3nt: TGTGCCAGCTCACCAACTAGCGGGGATCGAACCTACGAGCAGTACTTC; CDR3aa: CASSPTSGDRTYEQYF
j_gene: TRBJ1-2; d_gene: NA; abundance: NA; v_gene: TRBV19; CDR3nt: TGTGCCAGTAGTATAGATCTCGGGAGCTATGGCTACACCTTC; CDR3aa: CASSIDLGSYGYTF
j_gene: TRBJ1-2; d_gene: NA; abundance: NA; v_gene: TRBV9; CDR3nt: TGTGCCAGCAGTCAACAAGTGGGGAGGGGAAACTATGGCTACACCTTC; CDR3aa: CASSQQVGRGNYGYTF
j_gene: TRBJ1-2; d_gene: NA; abundance: once; v_gene: TRBV5-6; CDR3nt: TGTGCCAGCAGCTCGGGGAAGAGTGGCTACACCTTC; CDR3aa: CASSSGKSGYTF